This T cell receptor (beta chain) was identified during a study of T cells in Graves' hyperthyroidism and ophthalmopathy. There were TCR beta CDR3 regions amplified from RNA transcripts. TCR CDR3 regions were first amplified by RT-PCR with HTBI primers. One entry per CDR3 protein, called by TCRdb with MiXCR from the multiplex PCR reads. The sample consists of more than 550,000 distinct CDR3 sequences, under 20% of them appearing once. What was sequenced was blood. The clonotype comes from a woman in her fifties or sixties with Graves' hyperthyroidism that later progressed to Graves' ophthalmopathy.

CDR3 nucleotides: TGTGCCAGCAGCTTGGAGGCAGGGTACTCCTACGAGCAGTACTTC. Its translation: CASSLEAGYSYEQYF. The chain couples TRBV5-4 to TRBJ2-7, with D perhaps matching TRBD1 (5 bases). Germline-derived CDR1 and CDR2 are SGHNT and YYREEE (reference sequence). The CDR3 extends over 15 amino acids. V was clipped by 0 bases and J by 0 bases, with 10 bases between them.